This T cell receptor (beta chain) was captured by sequencing in a study of blood T cell repertoires in COVID-19. The CDR3 contains 14 residues. The V and J ends lost 9 bases and 5 bases, in that order; junction bases with no gene match: 6. Per the germline V gene, CDR1 is LNHDA and CDR2 is SQIVND (reference sequence). Source study methods: Cell counts per sample came from amplifying reference gene primers. This table comes from immunoSEQ multiplex PCR, and its TCRdb copy is limited to in-frame clones, with some not included. V and J calls and clone size come straight from that table; D and trimming were deduced from the DNA. The sample shows about 150,000 clones, about nine tenths of them seen only once.

This rearrangement joins TRBV19 to TRBJ1-6, with 8 positions matching TRBD1. This clonotype was obtained from a woman aged 60-70 years with active or convalescent COVID-19. Sequencing was performed on peripheral blood. CDR3 amino acids: CASRGPADNSPLHF. In nucleotides, the CDR3 is TGTGCCAGCAGGGGGCCTGCGGATAATTCACCCCTCCACTTT.